One and the same sample provided the 28 T cell receptor beta chains below, sequenced in a study of T cell responses to AZD1222 COVID-19 vaccine. Libraries were prepared by immunoSEQ multiplex PCR; TCRdb keeps only in-frame clonotypes and omits some of them. The table has about 150,000 clones, around 93% seen once; the top ten hold around 4.4%. This specimen was peripheral blood, taken on day 0 of AZD1222 vaccination. The source is an adult in good health.

The rearrangement links TRBV27 to TRBJ1-1; D gene uncertain. The CDR3 length is 12 residues. Germline CDR1 MNHEY, CDR2 SMNVEV (reference sequence). The V end lost 0 bases, the J end lost 5 bases, and 4 bases lay between the germline ends. The CDR3 DNA follows: TGTGCCAGCAGTTTATCCGGGACTGAAGCTTTCTTT. Translating it yields CASSLSGTEAFF.

This chain uses TRBV11-2 with TRBJ1-1; 7 nucleotides align to TRBD1. V trimming: 6 bases; J trimming: 4 bases; junction bases outside the gene matches: 5. Germline CDR1 SGHAT, CDR2 FQNNGV. The CDR3 has 13 residues. As DNA, the CDR3 is TGTGCCAGCAGGAACCCAGGGGGCACTGAAGCTTTCTTT. It is translated as CASRNPGGTEAFF.

This chain connects TRBV7-2 to TRBJ2-7, with 14 bases aligning to TRBD2. V lost 5 bases to trimming and J lost 2 bases; unmatched junction nucleotides: 11. Looked up from germline, CDR1 is SGHTA and CDR2 is FQGNSA. The CDR3 contains 18 residues. The CDR3 nucleotides read TGTGCCAGCAGCCCTTACCTTGGACTAGCGGGGGGACCCTACGAGCAGTACTTC. Protein product: CASSPYLGLAGGPYEQYF.

In its sample, this clone was seen once. The chain couples TRBV28 to TRBJ1-1; tentatively, D is TRBD1 (6 bases). From germline, CDR1 is MDHEN and CDR2 SYDVKM. The CDR3 has 16 amino acids. V lost 6 bases, J lost 4 bases, and 21 bases lay in between. CDR3 sequence: CASRTMYAGAGTEAFF. The CDR3 bases are TGTGCCAGCAGGACGATGTATGCGGGGGCGGGCACTGAAGCTTTCTTT.

The J gene is TRBJ2-1, the V gene TRBV6-2 or TRBV6-3, with 15 bases identical to TRBD2. The CDR3 sequence is 17 residues long. Germline lookup yields CDR1 MNHEY and CDR2 SVGEGT. J lost 6 bases, V lost 6 bases, and 9 bases had no gene match. CDR3 sequence: CASSPIGTSGRINEQFF. In DNA form, the CDR3 reads TGTGCCAGCAGCCCCATCGGGACTAGCGGGAGGATCAATGAGCAGTTCTTC.

A note on this clone: This same CDR3 is encoded by further DNA sequences in the sample. For the CDR3, the DNA is TGTGCCAGCAGTAGGTTTGGCGAGCAGTACTTC. This codes for CASSRFGEQYF. J is TRBJ2-7 and V is TRBV28; D is unresolved. The CDR3 runs 11 residues. Trimming shortened V by 5 bases and J by 6 bases, and 8 bases separated the two germline ends. The V gene's germline CDR1 is MDHEN and CDR2 SYDVKM.

This clone was observed a few times. The gene calls are TRBV6-1 and TRBJ1-1; D is undetermined. V was clipped by 2 bases and J by 11 bases, with 12 bases between them. The germline CDR1 and CDR2 sequences are MNHNS and SASEGT. The CDR3 runs to 12 residues. The CDR3 sequence is CASSERWSTAFF. The CDR3 DNA follows: TGTGCCAGCAGTGAAAGGTGGAGTACGGCTTTCTTT.

This clone appeared a single time. This chain uses TRBV28 with TRBJ1-2; no clear D gene. CDR3 size: 13 residues. CDR1 and CDR2 (germline): MDHEN, SYDVKM. V was trimmed by 6 bases and J by 5 bases, leaving 13 bases between them. The CDR3 DNA is TGTGCCAGCAGCCCTTCTTTCGGGTATGGCTACACCTTC. This encodes CASSPSFGYGYTF.

The chain couples TRBV5-5 to TRBJ2-7; D is ambiguous. CDR1 SGHKS and CDR2 YYEKEE come from the germline V gene (reference sequence). Trimming pared 4 bases from V and 1 base from J, leaving 6 bases between. CDR3 length: 12 amino acids. CDR3 nucleotides: TGTGCCAGCAGCCCCTATTCCTACGAGCAGTACTTC. It encodes CASSPYSYEQYF.

The CDR3 spells CASSAINTGELFF. The CDR3 DNA reads TGTGCCAGCAGCGCCATCAACACCGGGGAGCTGTTTTTT. The rearrangement uses TRBV9 and TRBJ2-2; no firm D call. The CDR3 extends over 13 amino acids. CDR1 and CDR2 (germline): SGDLS, YYNGEE. V lost 3 bases to trimming and J lost 2 bases, with 5 bases between them.

The chain links TRBV6-1 to TRBJ1-2; D remains unclear. From germline, CDR1 is MNHNS and CDR2 SASEGT. V was pared by 3 bases and J by 1 base, with 6 bases between. The CDR3 has 13 residues. CDR3 sequence (DNA): TGTGCCAGCAGTGACCGGCTTAACTATGGCTACACCTTC. Translation gives CASSDRLNYGYTF.

V gene TRBV3-1 (or the pseudogene TRBV3-2) combines with J gene TRBJ2-3; possibly TRBD2 for D (6 bases). CDR1 and CDR2 (germline): LGHDT, YNNKEL (reference sequence). Trimming shortened V by 1 base and J by 0 bases, and 8 bases separated the two germline ends. The CDR3 is 15 residues long. CDR3 region: CASSQAGTSTDTQYF. The CDR3 nucleotides are TGTGCCAGCAGCCAAGCGGGGACTAGCACAGATACGCAGTATTTT.

This chain uses TRBV28 with TRBJ2-4; D gene unclear. CDR1 and CDR2 (germline): MDHEN, SYDVKM. V was pared by 3 bases and J by 15 bases, with 12 bases between. The CDR3 length is 11 residues. CDR3 sequence: CASSLATSMYF. CDR3 DNA: TGTGCCAGCAGTTTGGCGACGTCTATGTACTTC.

The chain couples TRBV24-1 to TRBJ1-2; 8 bases agree with TRBD1. V dropped 7 bases and J dropped 7; count of bases not matched to a gene: 7. The germline CDR1 and CDR2 sequences are KGHDR and SFDVKD. The length of the CDR3 is 13 residues. CDR3 sequence (DNA): TGTGCCACCAGCCGGACAGGGTGGGTTGGCTACACCTTC. Translated, it gives CATSRTGWVGYTF.

This clone was seen once. The rearrangement joins TRBV5-6 to TRBJ1-4, with no clear D. Germline V gene data show CDR1 as SGHDT and CDR2 as YYEEEE. The CDR3 is made up of 16 amino acids. V lost 4 bases to trimming and J lost 0 bases, with 13 bases between them. The CDR3 reads CASSPPPRATNEKLFF. For the CDR3, the DNA is TGTGCCAGCAGCCCACCCCCTCGGGCAACTAATGAAAAACTGTTTTTT.

The rearrangement joins TRBV6-1 to TRBJ1-3, with 8 bases aligning to TRBD1. The CDR3 is 18 residues long. J was trimmed by 3 bases and V by 2 bases; bases with no gene match: 12. CDR1 and CDR2 (germline): MNHNS, SASEGT. CDR3 sequence reads: CASSERDPGGAGGNTIYF. DNA for the CDR3: TGTGCCAGCAGTGAAAGGGACCCAGGGGGCGCAGGTGGAAACACCATATATTTT.

The chain's CDR3 is CASSIGRSGTDTQYF. The CDR3 bases are TGTGCCAGTAGTATCGGCAGGTCGGGCACAGATACGCAGTATTTT. This chain links TRBV19 with TRBJ2-3; D remains ambiguous. V was shortened by 3 bases and J by 1 base, with 11 bases between the two germline ends. The CDR3 loop spans 15 amino acids. Germline V gene data show CDR1 as LNHDA and CDR2 as SQIVND (reference sequence).

As concerns this clone: In the same sample, other DNA sequences code for this CDR3. The V gene is TRBV29-1, the J gene TRBJ1-4; D call uncertain. CDR1 and CDR2 from the germline V gene are SQVTM and ANQGSEA. The CDR3 has 12 amino acids. V shed 6 bases and J shed 0 bases, with 5 bases lying between them. CDR3 amino acids: CSVLATNEKLFF. In DNA, the CDR3 is TGCAGCGTGCTTGCAACTAATGAAAAACTGTTTTTT.

The rearrangement links TRBV30 to TRBJ2-4, with 7 bases that match TRBD2. This CDR3 contains 15 residues. Losses at the gene ends were 3 bases for V and 8 bases for J; bases not matched to a gene: 13. Germline loops: CDR1 GTSNPN, CDR2 SVGIG (reference sequence). Here the CDR3 DNA reads TGTGCCTGGAGCTACTATGGTGGGGGGGGAGACATTCAGTACTTC. The encoded protein is CAWSYYGGGGDIQYF.

The chain links TRBV24-1 to TRBJ2-1; D gene ambiguous. Germline V gene sequence: CDR1 KGHDR, CDR2 SFDVKD. V was cut by 7 bases and J by 0 bases, with 12 bases left in between. The CDR3 runs to 15 residues. The CDR3 protein is CATSPGQASYNEQFF. CDR3 DNA: TGTGCCACCAGCCCCGGGCAGGCCTCCTACAATGAGCAGTTCTTC.

The chain uses TRBV15 and TRBJ2-5; D possibly corresponds to TRBD1 (6 bases). V shed 3 bases and J shed 2 bases, with 10 bases lying between them. This CDR3 is 14 amino acids long. Germline V gene lookup returns CDR1 LNHNV and CDR2 YYDKDF (reference sequence). CDR3 amino acids: CATSRGTGQETQYF. The CDR3 DNA sequence: TGTGCCACCAGCAGGGGAACAGGGCAAGAGACCCAGTACTTC.

This rearrangement joins TRBV11-1 to TRBJ2-5; the match to TRBD2 covers 8 bases. Trimming removed 6 bases from V and 7 bases from J; junction bases left unmatched: 10. Germline CDR1 is SGHAT and CDR2 is FQDESV (reference sequence). This CDR3 region has 14 residues. The CDR3 protein is CASSGGRWEGTQYF. The CDR3 DNA sequence: TGTGCCAGCAGTGGCGGGAGGTGGGAGGGGACCCAGTACTTC. The variable domain in full, with the rest retrieved from reference TRBV11-1 and TRBJ2-5, is EAEVAQSPRYKITEKSQAVAFWCDPISGHATLYWYRQILGQGPELLVQFQDESVVDDSQLPKDRFSAERLKGVDSTLKIQPAELGDSAMYLCASSGGRWEGTQYFGPGTRLLVL.

This chain connects TRBV30 to TRBJ1-1; D might be TRBD1 (6 bases). Germline V lookup: CDR1 GTSNPN, CDR2 SVGIG (reference sequence). The V end lost 2 bases, the J end lost 7 bases, and 8 bases lay between the germline ends. The CDR3 runs to 11 residues. The CDR3 region is CAWSRDIEAFF. Written as DNA, the CDR3 is TGTGCCTGGAGTCGGGACATTGAAGCTTTCTTT.

The CDR3 spells CASSPWVSSGNTIYF. The DNA for the CDR3 is TGTGCCAGCAGCCCTTGGGTGAGCTCTGGAAACACCATATATTTT. The genes are TRBV7-8 and TRBJ1-3; D gene unclear. Germline assignment: CDR1 SGHVS and CDR2 FQNEAQ. There are 15 residues in the CDR3. Trimming took 5 bases from V and 0 from J, leaving 11 bases between them.

The CDR3 DNA is TGTGCCAGCAGTTTATTCAGGGGCCTCTTGCCCCAGCATTTT. Translated: CASSLFRGLLPQHF. The V call is TRBV28, the J call TRBJ1-5, with D perhaps TRBD1 (6 bases). The V gene lost 1 base and the J gene lost 9 bases, with 13 bases spanning the gap. The CDR3 is 14 residues long. Germline values: CDR1 MDHEN, CDR2 SYDVKM.

The chain carries TRBV7-2 and TRBJ1-5; no definite D call. The CDR3 sequence is 13 residues long. Trimming pared 6 bases from V and 9 bases from J, leaving 15 bases between. The germline gives CDR1 SGHTA, CDR2 FQGNSA. CDR3 region: CASSREGDRPQHF. Written as DNA, the CDR3 is TGTGCCAGCAGTCGCGAGGGCGATAGGCCCCAGCATTTT.

This clone was picked up one time. V and J are TRBV19 and TRBJ1-1; no firm D call. CDR3 length: 21 amino acids. CDR1 and CDR2 from the germline V gene are LNHDA and SQIVND (reference sequence). Trimming left V 0 bases short and J 0 bases short, with 26 bases between. Written as DNA, the CDR3 is TGTGCCAGTAGTATAGATCCTTTCGTGTCAGCTCCCTCTCGCATGAACACTGAAGCTTTCTTT. Translated, it gives CASSIDPFVSAPSRMNTEAFF.

The chain recombines TRBV11-3 with TRBJ2-1; no definite D call. CDR1 and CDR2 (germline): SGHNT, YENEEA. The V gene lost 1 base and the J gene lost 8 bases, with 6 bases spanning the gap. This CDR3 contains 12 residues. In nucleotides, the CDR3 is TGTGCCAGCAGCTTAGTGTTATATGAGCAGTTCTTC. Translation: CASSLVLYEQFF.